The rows below give T cell receptor beta chains drawn from one sample of a study of cytotoxic CD8 clonotypes in ibrutinib-treated CLL. Assay used: immunoSEQ multiplex PCR; TCRdb lists only in-frame clones, some missing. Here the sample spans some 290,000 clones, just under 80% being singletons. Sequencing was performed on PBMCs, taken before ibrutinib treatment. All receptors come from a human donor with chronic lymphocytic leukemia. CDR3s include the opening cysteine and the closing phenylalanine or tryptophan. The order of the fields is CDR3 DNA, CDR3 protein, D gene, clone size, V gene, J gene, CDR3 length. D genes are given only for firm matches. Some rows mark clone size as missing; the rest say once, few, many or name a class of expanded clone.

cdr3_nt: TGCGCCAGCAGCATGGGCGGCCCACGGGGGATAGATACGCAGTATTTT; cdr3_aa: CASSMGGPRGIDTQYF; d_call: -; clone_size: -; v_call: TRBV5-1; j_call: TRBJ2-3; cdr3_length: 16
cdr3_nt: TGCAGCGCATTGACAGGGGGGCTCACAGATACGCAGTATTTT; cdr3_aa: CSALTGGLTDTQYF; d_call: TRBD1; clone_size: once; v_call: TRBV29-1; j_call: TRBJ2-3; cdr3_length: 14
cdr3_nt: TGCGCCAGCAGCCAACAAACTAGCGGGGGCAAGGGATATACGCAGTATTTT; cdr3_aa: CASSQQTSGGKGYTQYF; d_call: TRBD2; clone_size: -; v_call: TRBV4-3; j_call: TRBJ2-3; cdr3_length: 17
cdr3_nt: TGTGCCAGCAGTATGGACAGATACTACGAGCAGTACTTC; cdr3_aa: CASSMDRYYEQYF; d_call: -; clone_size: -; v_call: TRBV27; j_call: TRBJ2-7; cdr3_length: 13
cdr3_nt: TGTGCCAGCACAAGGGGAGCTCAGCCAAGGACTAGCGGGAGGTACGAGCAGTACTTC; cdr3_aa: CASTRGAQPRTSGRYEQYF; d_call: TRBD2; clone_size: -; v_call: TRBV5-6; j_call: TRBJ2-7; cdr3_length: 19
cdr3_nt: TGTGCCAGTAGTATAAATAGACAAGAGACCCAGTACTTC; cdr3_aa: CASSINRQETQYF; d_call: -; clone_size: -; v_call: TRBV19; j_call: TRBJ2-5; cdr3_length: 13
cdr3_nt: TGTGCCAGCAGTTTACTCGCACCCCACCGGACTATGAACACTGAAGCTTTCTTT; cdr3_aa: CASSLLAPHRTMNTEAFF; d_call: -; clone_size: once; v_call: TRBV28; j_call: TRBJ1-1; cdr3_length: 18
cdr3_nt: TGTGCCAGCAGTTCCCCCGCCTGGGATGAGCAGTTCTTC; cdr3_aa: CASSSPAWDEQFF; d_call: -; clone_size: -; v_call: TRBV27; j_call: TRBJ2-1; cdr3_length: 13
cdr3_nt: TGTGCCAGCAGCTCCGGGACAGGGCGTCCGAACACTGAAGCTTTCTTT; cdr3_aa: CASSSGTGRPNTEAFF; d_call: TRBD1; clone_size: -; v_call: TRBV27; j_call: TRBJ1-1; cdr3_length: 16
cdr3_nt: TGTGCCAGCAGCTTCCCGCAGAGATCCTACGAGCAGTACTTC; cdr3_aa: CASSFPQRSYEQYF; d_call: -; clone_size: -; v_call: TRBV11-1; j_call: TRBJ2-7; cdr3_length: 14
cdr3_nt: TGCGCCAGCAGTGAGGGACTAGCGGGAGTAACCTACGAGCAGTACTTC; cdr3_aa: CASSEGLAGVTYEQYF; d_call: TRBD2; clone_size: -; v_call: TRBV10-1; j_call: TRBJ2-7; cdr3_length: 16
cdr3_nt: TGCGCCAGCAGCCAAGTATCTGGGTACCAAGAGACCCAGTACTTC; cdr3_aa: CASSQVSGYQETQYF; d_call: -; clone_size: -; v_call: TRBV4-1; j_call: TRBJ2-5; cdr3_length: 15
cdr3_nt: TGTGCCAGCAGCCCCTGGGGCCAAGAGACCCAGTACTTC; cdr3_aa: CASSPWGQETQYF; d_call: -; clone_size: few; v_call: TRBV11-2; j_call: TRBJ2-5; cdr3_length: 13
cdr3_nt: TGTGCCAGTAGCGTCGGACTAGCGGGCTACAATGAGCAGTTCTTC; cdr3_aa: CASSVGLAGYNEQFF; d_call: TRBD2; clone_size: -; v_call: TRBV19; j_call: TRBJ2-1; cdr3_length: 15
cdr3_nt: TGTGCCAGCAGAAAGGGAGAAGGTAGCGAGCAGTACTTC; cdr3_aa: CASRKGEGSEQYF; d_call: -; clone_size: -; v_call: TRBV11-3; j_call: TRBJ2-7; cdr3_length: 13
cdr3_nt: TGTGCTAGTGGTTCCCTAACCCGGGATGGCTACACCTTC; cdr3_aa: CASGSLTRDGYTF; d_call: -; clone_size: few; v_call: TRBV12-5; j_call: TRBJ1-2; cdr3_length: 13
cdr3_nt: TGTGCCAGCAGCGCCGGGACTAGCGGGAGATTCCAAGAGACCCAGTACTTC; cdr3_aa: CASSAGTSGRFQETQYF; d_call: TRBD2; clone_size: -; v_call: TRBV11-3; j_call: TRBJ2-5; cdr3_length: 17
cdr3_nt: TGTGCCAGCAGATCTACGTTCTACAATGAGCAGTTCTTC; cdr3_aa: CASRSTFYNEQFF; d_call: -; clone_size: -; v_call: TRBV6-5; j_call: TRBJ2-1; cdr3_length: 13
cdr3_nt: TGTGCCAGCAGTTATACAGGGTTATCCTACGAGCAGTACTTC; cdr3_aa: CASSYTGLSYEQYF; d_call: -; clone_size: few; v_call: TRBV6-6; j_call: TRBJ2-7; cdr3_length: 14
cdr3_nt: TGTGCCAGCAGCATACCTAGCGGTTTCTCCTACAATGAGCAGTTCTTC; cdr3_aa: CASSIPSGFSYNEQFF; d_call: TRBD2; clone_size: -; v_call: TRBV5-6; j_call: TRBJ2-1; cdr3_length: 16
cdr3_nt: TGTGCCAGCAGCTTGATCTCGACTAGCGGAAACAATGAGCAGTTCTTC; cdr3_aa: CASSLISTSGNNEQFF; d_call: TRBD2; clone_size: -; v_call: TRBV5-6; j_call: TRBJ2-1; cdr3_length: 16
cdr3_nt: TGTGCCAGCAGTTTATTGGACAGCAACTATGGCTACACCTTC; cdr3_aa: CASSLLDSNYGYTF; d_call: -; clone_size: -; v_call: TRBV28; j_call: TRBJ1-2; cdr3_length: 14
cdr3_nt: TGTGCCAGCAGTTACTCGGTGCAGGGGGTTTCCTACGAGCAGTACTTC; cdr3_aa: CASSYSVQGVSYEQYF; d_call: TRBD1; clone_size: -; v_call: TRBV6-5; j_call: TRBJ2-7; cdr3_length: 16
cdr3_nt: TGTGCCAGCAGTTACGTAGCGGGATCGTACAATGAGCAGTTCTTC; cdr3_aa: CASSYVAGSYNEQFF; d_call: TRBD2; clone_size: -; v_call: TRBV6-5; j_call: TRBJ2-1; cdr3_length: 15
cdr3_nt: TGTGCCAGCTCCAAAAACAGGGGAGGAACCTACGAGCAGTACTTC; cdr3_aa: CASSKNRGGTYEQYF; d_call: -; clone_size: -; v_call: TRBV25-1; j_call: TRBJ2-7; cdr3_length: 15
cdr3_nt: TGTGCCTGGAGGACACCGCCTCCTGGAAACACCATATATTTT; cdr3_aa: CAWRTPPPGNTIYF; d_call: -; clone_size: -; v_call: TRBV30; j_call: TRBJ1-3; cdr3_length: 14
cdr3_nt: TGTGCCAGCAGCTTTAGGGAGCTGTTTTTT; cdr3_aa: CASSFRELFF; d_call: -; clone_size: once; v_call: TRBV11-2; j_call: TRBJ2-2; cdr3_length: 10
cdr3_nt: TGTGCCTGGACCGGACTAGCGGAAGAGACCCAGTACTTC; cdr3_aa: CAWTGLAEETQYF; d_call: TRBD2; clone_size: -; v_call: TRBV30; j_call: TRBJ2-5; cdr3_length: 13
cdr3_nt: TGCGCCAGCAAGCCCGAGCCCCTCTCCACAGATACGCAGTATTTT; cdr3_aa: CASKPEPLSTDTQYF; d_call: -; clone_size: -; v_call: TRBV4-3; j_call: TRBJ2-3; cdr3_length: 15
cdr3_nt: TGTGCCAGCAGCTTAAAGACAGAAACAGATACGCAGTATTTT; cdr3_aa: CASSLKTETDTQYF; d_call: -; clone_size: -; v_call: TRBV7-6; j_call: TRBJ2-3; cdr3_length: 14
cdr3_nt: TGTGCCAGCAGTTATTACACAGACGGGGAGCTGTTTTTT; cdr3_aa: CASSYYTDGELFF; d_call: -; clone_size: -; v_call: TRBV28; j_call: TRBJ2-2; cdr3_length: 13
cdr3_nt: TGTGCCAGCAGCCCTCGGGACGGAAACTCTGGAAACACCATATATTTT; cdr3_aa: CASSPRDGNSGNTIYF; d_call: -; clone_size: -; v_call: TRBV9; j_call: TRBJ1-3; cdr3_length: 16
cdr3_nt: TGTGCCAGCAGCTCCGGACAGCTCTTTCGCTATGGCTACACCTTC; cdr3_aa: CASSSGQLFRYGYTF; d_call: -; clone_size: -; v_call: TRBV28; j_call: TRBJ1-2; cdr3_length: 15
cdr3_nt: TGTGCCAGCAGCTTCCCTAGCGGGACTCGGGAGACCCAGTACTTC; cdr3_aa: CASSFPSGTRETQYF; d_call: TRBD2; clone_size: -; v_call: TRBV11-2; j_call: TRBJ2-5; cdr3_length: 15
cdr3_nt: TGCGCCAGCAGCTTAGAACAGGGGAGCACAGATACGCAGTATTTT; cdr3_aa: CASSLEQGSTDTQYF; d_call: TRBD1; clone_size: -; v_call: TRBV5-1; j_call: TRBJ2-3; cdr3_length: 15
cdr3_nt: TGTGCCAGCAGCTTGGAGGGGTGGGCAGAGACCCAGTACTTC; cdr3_aa: CASSLEGWAETQYF; d_call: -; clone_size: -; v_call: TRBV5-5; j_call: TRBJ2-5; cdr3_length: 14
cdr3_nt: TGTGCCAGCAGTCCCGGGACAGTCTACAATGAGCAGTTCTTC; cdr3_aa: CASSPGTVYNEQFF; d_call: TRBD1; clone_size: -; v_call: TRBV6-5; j_call: TRBJ2-1; cdr3_length: 14
cdr3_nt: TGTGCCAGCAGTCCCCAGGGGGATTGGACCGGGGAGCTGTTTTTT; cdr3_aa: CASSPQGDWTGELFF; d_call: TRBD1; clone_size: -; v_call: TRBV27; j_call: TRBJ2-2; cdr3_length: 15
cdr3_nt: TGCGCCAGCAGCCCCCAGGGGTCGACTAATGAAAAACTGTTTTTT; cdr3_aa: CASSPQGSTNEKLFF; d_call: -; clone_size: -; v_call: TRBV4-1; j_call: TRBJ1-4; cdr3_length: 15
cdr3_nt: TGTGCCAGCAGTTACGGAGTACAAGAGACCCAGTACTTC; cdr3_aa: CASSYGVQETQYF; d_call: -; clone_size: -; v_call: TRBV6-5; j_call: TRBJ2-5; cdr3_length: 13
cdr3_nt: TGTGCCAGCAGTGAGGGGTACGAGCAGTACTTC; cdr3_aa: CASSEGYEQYF; d_call: -; clone_size: -; v_call: TRBV2; j_call: TRBJ2-7; cdr3_length: 11
cdr3_nt: TGTGCCACCAGCAGAGCCCAGGGGGGGAACTATGGCTACACCTTC; cdr3_aa: CATSRAQGGNYGYTF; d_call: TRBD1; clone_size: -; v_call: TRBV15; j_call: TRBJ1-2; cdr3_length: 15
cdr3_nt: TGCAGCGTCGTCGGCCAGCAGAAAAACTATGGCTACACCTTC; cdr3_aa: CSVVGQQKNYGYTF; d_call: -; clone_size: few; v_call: TRBV29-1; j_call: TRBJ1-2; cdr3_length: 14
cdr3_nt: TGTGCCAGCAGCTTAAGATCAGGGGCGGGCTACACCTTC; cdr3_aa: CASSLRSGAGYTF; d_call: -; clone_size: -; v_call: TRBV7-3; j_call: TRBJ1-2; cdr3_length: 13
cdr3_nt: TGTGCCTGGAGTCCCCAGGGGTCAACTAATGAAAAACTGTTTTTT; cdr3_aa: CAWSPQGSTNEKLFF; d_call: -; clone_size: few; v_call: TRBV30; j_call: TRBJ1-4; cdr3_length: 15
cdr3_nt: TGCGCCAGCAGCCGCTCAGACAGTCGCTCTGGGGCCAACGTCCTGACTTTC; cdr3_aa: CASSRSDSRSGANVLTF; d_call: -; clone_size: -; v_call: TRBV4-1; j_call: TRBJ2-6; cdr3_length: 17
cdr3_nt: TGTGCCAGCAGTTTATTCGCTAGTAGGTACAATGAGCAGTTCTTC; cdr3_aa: CASSLFASRYNEQFF; d_call: -; clone_size: -; v_call: TRBV28; j_call: TRBJ2-1; cdr3_length: 15
cdr3_nt: TGTGCCAGCAGCTTAGCGCGGGACAGGGGAAACTATGGCTACACCTTC; cdr3_aa: CASSLARDRGNYGYTF; d_call: TRBD1; clone_size: -; v_call: TRBV7-8; j_call: TRBJ1-2; cdr3_length: 16
cdr3_nt: TGTGCCTGGGCAAAGCGGGAGTGGGATAATGAGCAGTTCTTC; cdr3_aa: CAWAKREWDNEQFF; d_call: TRBD2; clone_size: -; v_call: TRBV30; j_call: TRBJ2-1; cdr3_length: 14
cdr3_nt: TGTGCCAGCAGCTTATCTCTCCTGGGTACTGGGGCCAACGTCCTGACTTTC; cdr3_aa: CASSLSLLGTGANVLTF; d_call: -; clone_size: -; v_call: TRBV7-2; j_call: TRBJ2-6; cdr3_length: 17
cdr3_nt: TGTGCCAGCAGCCCTAGTTTCTATGAGCAGTTCTTC; cdr3_aa: CASSPSFYEQFF; d_call: -; clone_size: -; v_call: TRBV7-9; j_call: TRBJ2-1; cdr3_length: 12
cdr3_nt: TGTGCCAGCAGTTCCTTAGCGGGAGGACCGGTACTATCATACGAGCAGTACTTC; cdr3_aa: CASSSLAGGPVLSYEQYF; d_call: TRBD2; clone_size: -; v_call: TRBV27; j_call: TRBJ2-7; cdr3_length: 18
cdr3_nt: TGTGCCAGCAGCTCCCCGGGACGGAGCTATGGCTACACCTTC; cdr3_aa: CASSSPGRSYGYTF; d_call: -; clone_size: many; v_call: TRBV5-6; j_call: TRBJ1-2; cdr3_length: 14
cdr3_nt: TGCGCCAGCAGTGCCGCCGAGGGTCATACGCAGTATTTT; cdr3_aa: CASSAAEGHTQYF; d_call: -; clone_size: -; v_call: TRBV10-2; j_call: TRBJ2-3; cdr3_length: 13
cdr3_nt: TGTGCCACCAGTAGCATCCACGAGCAGTACTTC; cdr3_aa: CATSSIHEQYF; d_call: -; clone_size: -; v_call: TRBV27; j_call: TRBJ2-7; cdr3_length: 11
cdr3_nt: TGTGCCAGCCTGGGACAAGTCTTCGACACCGGGGAGCTGTTTTTT; cdr3_aa: CASLGQVFDTGELFF; d_call: -; clone_size: -; v_call: TRBV28; j_call: TRBJ2-2; cdr3_length: 15
cdr3_nt: TGTGCCAGCTCACCACTACAGGGAAACAATCAGCCCCAGCATTTT; cdr3_aa: CASSPLQGNNQPQHF; d_call: -; clone_size: -; v_call: TRBV18; j_call: TRBJ1-5; cdr3_length: 15
cdr3_nt: TGCAGTGCTAGTAGCCCGGGACAGTTAATCTTC; cdr3_aa: CSASSPGQLIF; d_call: TRBD1; clone_size: -; v_call: TRBV20-1; j_call: TRBJ2-7; cdr3_length: 11
cdr3_nt: TGCGCCAGCAGCTCAGGGGACCCATACCTCTACGAGCAGTACTTC; cdr3_aa: CASSSGDPYLYEQYF; d_call: -; clone_size: -; v_call: TRBV5-1; j_call: TRBJ2-7; cdr3_length: 15